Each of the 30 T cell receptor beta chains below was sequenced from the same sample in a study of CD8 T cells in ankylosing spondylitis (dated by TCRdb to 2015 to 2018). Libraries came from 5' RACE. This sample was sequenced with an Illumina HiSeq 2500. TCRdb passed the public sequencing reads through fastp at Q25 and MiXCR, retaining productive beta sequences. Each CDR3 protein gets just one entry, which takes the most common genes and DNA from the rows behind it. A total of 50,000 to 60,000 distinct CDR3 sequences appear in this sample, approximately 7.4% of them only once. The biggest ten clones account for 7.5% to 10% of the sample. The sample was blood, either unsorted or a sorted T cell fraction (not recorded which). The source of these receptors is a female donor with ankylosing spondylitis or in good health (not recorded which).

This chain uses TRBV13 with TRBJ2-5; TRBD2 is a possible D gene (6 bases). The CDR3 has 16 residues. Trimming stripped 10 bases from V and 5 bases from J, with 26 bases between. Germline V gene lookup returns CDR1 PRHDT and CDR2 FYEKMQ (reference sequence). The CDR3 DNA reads TGTGCCATGGGCTTGCGGGGACCAGGTGGGACGGAGACCCAGTACTTC. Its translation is CAMGLRGPGGTETQYF. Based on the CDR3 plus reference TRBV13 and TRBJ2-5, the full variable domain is AAGVIQSPRHLIKEKRETATLKCYPIPRHDTVYWYQQGPGQDPQFLISFYEKMQSDKGSIPDRFSAQQFSDYHSELNMSSLELGDSALYFCAMGLRGPGGTETQYFGPGTRLLVL.

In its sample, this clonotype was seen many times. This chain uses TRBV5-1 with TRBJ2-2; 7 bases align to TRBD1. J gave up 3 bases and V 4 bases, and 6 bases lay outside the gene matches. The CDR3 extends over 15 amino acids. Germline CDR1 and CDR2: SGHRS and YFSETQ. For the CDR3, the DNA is TGCGCCAGCAGCCACCCCGGGACAGACACCGGGGAGCTGTTTTTT. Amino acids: CASSHPGTDTGELFF.

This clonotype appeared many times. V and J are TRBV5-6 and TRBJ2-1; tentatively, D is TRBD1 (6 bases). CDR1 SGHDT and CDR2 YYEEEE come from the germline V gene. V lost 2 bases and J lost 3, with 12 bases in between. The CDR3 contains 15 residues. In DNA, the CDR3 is TGTGCCAGCAGCTTACTTTCAGGGGACTACAATGAGCAGTTCTTC. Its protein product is CASSLLSGDYNEQFF.

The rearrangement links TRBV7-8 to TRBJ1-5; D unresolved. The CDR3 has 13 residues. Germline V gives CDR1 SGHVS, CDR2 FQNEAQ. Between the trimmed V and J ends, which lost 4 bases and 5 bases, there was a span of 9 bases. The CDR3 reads CASSSLLDQPQHF. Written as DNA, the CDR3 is TGTGCCAGCAGCTCCCTTCTGGATCAGCCCCAGCATTTT.

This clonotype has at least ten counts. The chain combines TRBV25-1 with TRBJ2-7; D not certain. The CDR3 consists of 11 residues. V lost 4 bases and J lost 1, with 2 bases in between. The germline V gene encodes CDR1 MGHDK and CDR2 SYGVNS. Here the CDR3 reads CASSASYEQYF. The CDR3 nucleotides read TGTGCCAGCAGTGCTTCCTACGAGCAGTACTTC.

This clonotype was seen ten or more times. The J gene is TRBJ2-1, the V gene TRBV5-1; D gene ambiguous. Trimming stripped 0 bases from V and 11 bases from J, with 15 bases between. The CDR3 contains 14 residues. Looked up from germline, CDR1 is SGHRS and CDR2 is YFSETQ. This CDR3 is CASSLALEMGKQFF. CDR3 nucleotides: TGCGCCAGCAGCTTGGCTCTGGAGATGGGTAAGCAGTTCTTC. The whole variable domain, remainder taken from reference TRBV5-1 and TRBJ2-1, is KAGVTQTPRYLIKTRGQQVTLSCSPISGHRSVSWYQQTPGQGLQFLFEYFSETQRNKGNFPGRFSGRQFSNSRSEMNVSTLELGDSALYLCASSLALEMGKQFFGPGTRLTVL.

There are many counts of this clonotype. The CDR3 sequence: CSVGRDRDTEAFF. The CDR3 bases are TGCAGCGTCGGCCGGGACAGGGACACTGAAGCTTTCTTT. The rearrangement joins TRBV29-1 to TRBJ1-1; 9 positions match TRBD1. Per the germline V gene, CDR1 is SQVTM and CDR2 is ANQGSEA. After removal of 6 bases from V and 3 bases from J, the junction contained 5 bases not matched to a gene. The CDR3 has 13 amino acids.

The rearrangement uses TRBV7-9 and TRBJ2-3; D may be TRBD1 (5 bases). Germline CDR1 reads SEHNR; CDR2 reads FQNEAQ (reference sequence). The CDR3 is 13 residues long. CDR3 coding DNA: TGTGGGTTGACAGTTACTAGCACAGATACGCAGTATTTT. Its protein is CGLTVTSTDTQYF.

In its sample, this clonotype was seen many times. CDR3 in amino acids: CASSWVRGAGYTF. In DNA form, the CDR3 reads TGTGCCAGCAGTTGGGTCAGGGGGGCGGGCTACACCTTC. This chain joins TRBV6-5 and TRBJ1-2; 7 bases align to TRBD1. Per the germline V gene, CDR1 is MNHEY and CDR2 is SVGAGI. This CDR3 has 13 amino acids. V trimming: 4 bases; J trimming: 8 bases; junction bases outside the gene matches: 7.

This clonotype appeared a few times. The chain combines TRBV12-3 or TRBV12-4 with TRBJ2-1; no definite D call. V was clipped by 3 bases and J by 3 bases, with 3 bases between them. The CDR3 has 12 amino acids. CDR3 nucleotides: TGTGCCAGCAGTTTTGGCTACAATGAGCAGTTCTTC. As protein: CASSFGYNEQFF.

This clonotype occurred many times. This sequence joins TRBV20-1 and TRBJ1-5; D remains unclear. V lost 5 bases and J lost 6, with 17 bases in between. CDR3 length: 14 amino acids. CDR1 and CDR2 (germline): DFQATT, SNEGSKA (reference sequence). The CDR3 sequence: CSASTSTVRQPQHF. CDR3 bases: TGCAGTGCTTCAACATCGACCGTTCGTCAGCCCCAGCATTTT.

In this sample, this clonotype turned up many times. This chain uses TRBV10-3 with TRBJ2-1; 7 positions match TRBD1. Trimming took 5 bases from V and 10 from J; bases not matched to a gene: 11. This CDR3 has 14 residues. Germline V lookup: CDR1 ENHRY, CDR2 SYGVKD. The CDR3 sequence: CAISNPKQGSEQFF. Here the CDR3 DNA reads TGTGCCATCAGTAACCCCAAACAGGGGAGCGAGCAGTTCTTC.

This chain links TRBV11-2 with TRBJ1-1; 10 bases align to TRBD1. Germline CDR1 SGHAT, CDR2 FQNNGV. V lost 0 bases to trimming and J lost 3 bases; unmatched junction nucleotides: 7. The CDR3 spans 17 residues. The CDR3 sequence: CASSLDGTGAAYTEAFF. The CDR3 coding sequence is TGTGCCAGCAGCTTAGATGGGACAGGGGCCGCGTACACTGAAGCTTTCTTT.

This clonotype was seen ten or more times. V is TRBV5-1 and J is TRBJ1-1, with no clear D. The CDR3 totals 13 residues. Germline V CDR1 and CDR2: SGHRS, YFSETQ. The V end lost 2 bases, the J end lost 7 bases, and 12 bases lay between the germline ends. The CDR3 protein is CASSLFPSVEAFF. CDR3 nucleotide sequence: TGCGCCAGCAGCTTATTTCCGAGCGTTGAAGCTTTCTTT.

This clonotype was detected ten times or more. This CDR3 is CSARDRGRLSNQPQHF. The CDR3 coding sequence is TGCAGTGCTAGAGATAGGGGGCGTTTGTCCAATCAGCCCCAGCATTTT. This chain links TRBV20-1 with TRBJ1-5; 7 nucleotides align to TRBD1. This CDR3 spans 16 amino acids. Germline CDR1 reads DFQATT; CDR2 reads SNEGSKA (reference sequence). V gave up 0 bases and J gave up 3 bases; unmatched junction bases: 8.

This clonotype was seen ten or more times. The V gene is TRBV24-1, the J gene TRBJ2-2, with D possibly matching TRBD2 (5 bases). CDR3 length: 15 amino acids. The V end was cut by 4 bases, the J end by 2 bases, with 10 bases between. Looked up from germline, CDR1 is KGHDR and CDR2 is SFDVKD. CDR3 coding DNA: TGTGCCACCAGTGACAGAGGGCTTAACACCGGGGAGCTGTTTTTT. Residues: CATSDRGLNTGELFF.

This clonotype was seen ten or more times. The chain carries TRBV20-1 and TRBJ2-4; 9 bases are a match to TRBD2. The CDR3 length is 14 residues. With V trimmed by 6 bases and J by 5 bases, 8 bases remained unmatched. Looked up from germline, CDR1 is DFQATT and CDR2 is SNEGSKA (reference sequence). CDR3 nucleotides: TGCAGTGCCCCTGGGACTAGCTACGAAAACATTCAGTACTTC. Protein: CSAPGTSYENIQYF.

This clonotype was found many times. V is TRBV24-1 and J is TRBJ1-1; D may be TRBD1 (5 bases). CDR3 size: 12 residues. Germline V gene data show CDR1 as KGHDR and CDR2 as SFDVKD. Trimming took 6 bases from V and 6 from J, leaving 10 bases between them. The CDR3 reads CATSRGASEAFF. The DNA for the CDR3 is TGTGCCACCAGTAGAGGGGCCTCTGAAGCTTTCTTT.

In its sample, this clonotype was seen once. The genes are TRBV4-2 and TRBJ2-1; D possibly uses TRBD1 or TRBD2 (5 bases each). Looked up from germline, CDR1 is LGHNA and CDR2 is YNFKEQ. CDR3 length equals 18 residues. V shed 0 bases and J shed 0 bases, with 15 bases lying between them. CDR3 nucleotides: TGTGCCAGCAGCCAAGATGAGGGGCGCCCTGGCTCCTACAATGAGCAGTTCTTC. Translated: CASSQDEGRPGSYNEQFF.

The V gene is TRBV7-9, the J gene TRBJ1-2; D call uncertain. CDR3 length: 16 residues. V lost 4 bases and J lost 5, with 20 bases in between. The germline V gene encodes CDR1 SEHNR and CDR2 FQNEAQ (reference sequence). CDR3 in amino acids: CASSSLREGDWYGYTF. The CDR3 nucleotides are TGTGCCAGCAGCTCCCTCCGAGAGGGAGATTGGTATGGCTACACCTTC.

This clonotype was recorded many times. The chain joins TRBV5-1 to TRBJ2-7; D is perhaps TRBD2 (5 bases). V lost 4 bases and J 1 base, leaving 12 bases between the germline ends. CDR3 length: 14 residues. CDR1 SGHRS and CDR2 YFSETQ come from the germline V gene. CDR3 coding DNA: TGCGCCAGCAGCCCGCCCGGGAATTCCTACGAGCAGTACTTC. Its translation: CASSPPGNSYEQYF.

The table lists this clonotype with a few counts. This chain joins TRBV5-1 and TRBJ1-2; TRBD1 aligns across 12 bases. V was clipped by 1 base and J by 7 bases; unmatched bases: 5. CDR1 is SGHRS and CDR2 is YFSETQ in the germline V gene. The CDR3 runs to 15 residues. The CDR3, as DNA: TGCGCCAGCAGCTTGACCGGGACAGGGGGCTTTGGCTACACCTTC. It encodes CASSLTGTGGFGYTF.

CDR3 sequence reads: CASSLAGGSSPLHF. DNA of the CDR3: TGTGCCAGCAGCTTAGCGGGAGGATCCTCACCCCTCCACTTT. The chain couples TRBV7-2 to TRBJ1-6; no reliable D call. This CDR3 comprises 14 residues. Germline CDR1 SGHTA, CDR2 FQGNSA. V was shortened by 0 bases and J by 10 bases, with 10 bases between the two germline ends.

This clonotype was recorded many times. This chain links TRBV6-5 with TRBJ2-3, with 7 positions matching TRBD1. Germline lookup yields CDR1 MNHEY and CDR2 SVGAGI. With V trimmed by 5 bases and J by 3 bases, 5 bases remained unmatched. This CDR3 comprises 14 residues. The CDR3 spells CASSRGGGTDTQYF. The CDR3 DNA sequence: TGTGCCAGCAGTAGAGGGGGCGGAACAGATACGCAGTATTTT.

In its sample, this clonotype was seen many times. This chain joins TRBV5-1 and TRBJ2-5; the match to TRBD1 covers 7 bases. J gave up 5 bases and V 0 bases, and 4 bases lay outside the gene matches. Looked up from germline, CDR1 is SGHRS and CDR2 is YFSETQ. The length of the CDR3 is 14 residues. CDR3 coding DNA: TGCGCCAGCAGCTTGGAAGGGGGCTCGGAGACCCAGTACTTC. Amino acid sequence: CASSLEGGSETQYF.

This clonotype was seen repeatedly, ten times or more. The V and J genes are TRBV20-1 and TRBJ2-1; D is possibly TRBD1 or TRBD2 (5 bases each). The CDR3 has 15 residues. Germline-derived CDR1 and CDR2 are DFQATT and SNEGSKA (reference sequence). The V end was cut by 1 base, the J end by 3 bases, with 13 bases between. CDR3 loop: CSARVSGQGYNEQFF. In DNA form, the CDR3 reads TGCAGTGCTAGAGTATCGGGGCAGGGCTACAATGAGCAGTTCTTC.

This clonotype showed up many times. CDR3 coding DNA: TGTGCCAGCAGCCCCCGGGAGACGGGGGGGAGCACAGATACGCAGTATTTT. Translated, it gives CASSPRETGGSTDTQYF. This chain joins TRBV4-2 and TRBJ2-3; 8 nucleotides match TRBD2. Per germline, CDR1 LGHNA and CDR2 YNFKEQ. CDR3 length: 17 residues. V trimming: 4 bases; J trimming: 0 bases; junction bases outside the gene matches: 9.

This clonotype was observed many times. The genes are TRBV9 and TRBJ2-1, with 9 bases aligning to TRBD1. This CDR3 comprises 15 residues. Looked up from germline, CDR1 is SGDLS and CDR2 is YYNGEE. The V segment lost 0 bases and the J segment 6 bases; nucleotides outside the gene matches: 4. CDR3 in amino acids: CASSVVGQGPNEQFF. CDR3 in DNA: TGTGCCAGCAGCGTAGTGGGACAGGGCCCCAATGAGCAGTTCTTC.

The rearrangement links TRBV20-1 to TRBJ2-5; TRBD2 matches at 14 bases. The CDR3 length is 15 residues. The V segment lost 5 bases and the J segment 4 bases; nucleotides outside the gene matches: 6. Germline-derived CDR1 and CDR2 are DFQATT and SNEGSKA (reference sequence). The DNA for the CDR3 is TGCAGTGCTGCCCCCGGGACTAGCGGGGGAGAGACCCAGTACTTC. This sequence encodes CSAAPGTSGGETQYF.

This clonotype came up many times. The CDR3 bases are TGCGCCAGCAGCTTGGCCGGGGGCCGAGAAGAGACCCAGTACTTC. Protein product: CASSLAGGREETQYF. V gene TRBV5-1 combines with J gene TRBJ2-5; D possibly matches TRBD1 or TRBD2 (6 bases each). CDR3 length equals 15 residues. V lost 0 bases and J 3 bases, leaving 12 bases between the germline ends. Germline values: CDR1 SGHRS, CDR2 YFSETQ. The complete variable domain, with remaining parts taken from reference TRBV5-1 and TRBJ2-5, reads KAGVTQTPRYLIKTRGQQVTLSCSPISGHRSVSWYQQTPGQGLQFLFEYFSETQRNKGNFPGRFSGRQFSNSRSEMNVSTLELGDSALYLCASSLAGGREETQYFGPGTRLLVL.